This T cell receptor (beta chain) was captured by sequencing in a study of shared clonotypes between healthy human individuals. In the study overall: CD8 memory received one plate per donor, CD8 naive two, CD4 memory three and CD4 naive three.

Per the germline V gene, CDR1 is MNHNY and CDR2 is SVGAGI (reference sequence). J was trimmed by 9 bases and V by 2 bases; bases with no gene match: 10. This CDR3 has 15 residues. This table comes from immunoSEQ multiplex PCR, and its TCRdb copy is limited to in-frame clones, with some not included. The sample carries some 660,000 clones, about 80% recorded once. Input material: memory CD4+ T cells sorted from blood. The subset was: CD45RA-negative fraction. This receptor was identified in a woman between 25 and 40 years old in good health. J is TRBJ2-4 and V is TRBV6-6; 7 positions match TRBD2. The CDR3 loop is CASSYSDSGKGIQYF. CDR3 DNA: TGTGCCAGCAGTTACAGCGACAGCGGGAAGGGCATTCAGTACTTC.